The 18 T cell receptor beta chains reported below all come from one sample, sequenced in a study of CD8+CD57+ T cells in acquired aplastic anemia. Genomic DNA provided the template from which TCR beta VDJ and CDR3 profiles were obtained. TCRdb itself ran the reads through MiXCR, one entry per CDR3 protein. The table records 260,000 or so distinct CDR3 sequences, 82% of them present only once. Sequencing was done on patients that had shown CD8+CD57+ cell expansion by flow cytometry. Sequenced sample: sorted CD4+, CD8+, or CD8+CD57+ T cells (not recorded which) from PBMCs. Every receptor here comes from a human donor with aplastic anemia.

V and J are TRBV27 and TRBJ2-7, with D possibly TRBD2 on 7 matching bases. The J call may be incorrect, as the DNA end agrees better with TRBJ2-1. This CDR3 is 14 amino acids long. The germline V gene has CDR1 MNHEY and CDR2 SMNVEV (reference sequence). The CDR3 is CARGGDKGPYEQFF. The CDR3 bases are TGTGCCCGCGGGGGCGACAAGGGTCCCTATGAGCAGTTCTTC.

The rearrangement uses TRBV11-2 and TRBJ2-5, with D uncertain. CDR1 and CDR2 from the germline V gene are SGHAT and FQNNGV. Trimming stripped 0 bases from V and 11 bases from J, with 13 bases between. CDR3 length: 13 residues. The CDR3 is CASSLDRYNAQYF. The CDR3 DNA sequence: TGTGCCAGCAGCTTAGATAGGTACAATGCGCAGTACTTC.

The genes are TRBV2 and TRBJ2-3; 9 bases are shared with TRBD1. V was pared by 10 bases and J by 4 bases, with 6 bases of the junction left unmatched. From germline, CDR1 is SNHLY and CDR2 FYNNEI. The CDR3 loop spans 13 amino acids. The DNA for the CDR3 is TGTGCCACCAGGGGACAGGGTTCAGATACGCAGTATTTT. The encoded protein is CATRGQGSDTQYF.

In regard to this clonotype: No conserved phenylalanine or tryptophan ends this CDR3, so it is likely a read error. The limits of the CDR3 on the DNA are not certain, so only TCRdb's listed CDR3 is given. The chain recombines TRBV7-8 with TRBJ2-3. CDR1 is SGHVS and CDR2 is FQNEAQ in the germline V gene. Inclusive of both ends, the CDR3 amounts to 12 amino acids. CDR3 residues: CASSLGSGTDTQ.

This chain joins TRBV9 and TRBJ2-4, with 7 positions matching TRBD1. Trimming took 4 bases from V and 6 from J; bases not matched to a gene: 10. This CDR3 is built from 15 residues. Germline loops: CDR1 SGDLS, CDR2 YYNGEE. CDR3 DNA: TGTGCCAGCAGCCCAGAGACAGGGTCTGGAAACATTCAGTACTTC. This encodes CASSPETGSGNIQYF.

Regarding this clonotype: Germline is not matched at one junction end, which may reflect a read error. The chain joins TRBV7-9 to TRBJ1-2; maybe TRBD1 (5 bases). This CDR3 is built from 13 residues. Germline-derived CDR1 and CDR2 are SEHNR and FQNEAQ (reference sequence). The CDR3 DNA reads TGTGCCAGCAGCCAAGGCGGTACAGGCGGCTCCACCTTC. It encodes CASSQGGTGGSTF.

A note on this clonotype: This CDR3 fails to terminate in the conserved phenylalanine or tryptophan, so it likely reflects a read error. It is unclear where the CDR3 begins or ends on the DNA, so no DNA is shown, and the CDR3 is as TCRdb lists it. The rearrangement links TRBV7-2 to TRBJ1-2. Germline V gene lookup returns CDR1 SGHTA and CDR2 FQGNSA. The CDR3 has 11 residues if both end residues are counted. CDR3 sequence reads: CASSLADGSTT.

With regard to this clonotype: A junction end diverges from the germline sequence, so it may reflect a read error. This rearrangement joins TRBV6-4 to TRBJ2-7; a possible D gene is TRBD2 (5 bases). Germline V gene lookup returns CDR1 MRHNA and CDR2 SNTAGT. The CDR3 extends over 13 amino acids. CDR3 DNA: TGTGCCAGCAGTCCTAGTGGCACCGGGGAGCTGTACTTC. Encoded protein: CASSPSGTGELYF.

To note about this clonotype: At one boundary the junction diverges from the germline segment, which might be a read error. This sequence joins TRBV19 and TRBJ2-3; weak D call: TRBD1 (5 bases). CDR3 size: 15 residues. CDR1 LNHDA and CDR2 SQIVND come from the germline V gene (reference sequence). The CDR3: CASSIGRQSTDTQYF. The CDR3 bases are TGTGCCAGCAGTATAGGTAGACAGAGCACAGATACGCAGTATTTC.

Concerning this clonotype: The junction differs from germline at one of its ends, possibly a read error. This chain connects TRBV2 to TRBJ2-3, with 8 bases lining up with TRBD2. The CDR3 runs 15 residues. Germline V gene data show CDR1 as SNHLY and CDR2 as FYNNEI. CDR3 coding DNA: TGTGCCAGCAGTGGCAGCGGGGGCAGAGCCTACGAGCAGTATTTC. It specifies CASSGSGGRAYEQYF.

Details on this clonotype: At one end, the junction sequence differs from germline, possibly due to a read error. V is TRBV7-9 and J is TRBJ2-5; no definite D call. The CDR3 contains 14 residues. CDR1 and CDR2 (germline): SEHNR, FQNEAQ (reference sequence). The CDR3 loop reads CATSIGSDEETEYF. CDR3 nucleotides: TGTGCCACCAGCATTGGGTCAGACGAGGAGACCGAGTACTTC.

The V gene is TRBV7-2, the J gene TRBJ2-7; no clear D. The V gene's germline CDR1 is SGHTA and CDR2 FQGNSA. The CDR3 totals 13 residues. CDR3 in amino acids: CASSPARGHEQQV. For the CDR3, the DNA is TGCGCCAGCAGCCCCGCCCGAGGCCACGAGCAGCAGGTC.

The chain joins TRBV11-3 to TRBJ1-2, with D tentatively TRBD1 (5 bases). Trimming pared 4 bases from V and 2 bases from J, leaving 14 bases between. This CDR3 region has 15 residues. Germline lookup yields CDR1 SGHNT and CDR2 YENEEA. Written as DNA, the CDR3 is TGTGCCAGCAGCTGGGGACTGAGATCAAACTATGGCTACACCTTC. Protein sequence: CASSWGLRSNYGYTF.

Turning to this clonotype: At one end the junction does not follow the germline gene, possibly because of a read error. The J gene is TRBJ1-2, the V gene TRBV14, with TRBD1 as a possible D gene (6 bases). Germline V gene sequence: CDR1 SGHDN, CDR2 FVKESK. The CDR3 loop spans 12 amino acids. The CDR3: CASSSGGYGYFF. The DNA for the CDR3 is TGTGCCAGCAGTTCGGGGGGCTATGGCTATTTCTTT.

Turning to this clonotype: Germline is not matched at one junction end, which may reflect a read error. This chain joins TRBV11-3 and TRBJ2-5, with a tentative D call TRBD2 (6 bases). The CDR3 is 14 amino acids. CDR1 and CDR2 (germline): SGHNT, YENEEA. CDR3 DNA: TGTGCCTGCAGGGTAGCGGCGACCGAAGAGACCCAGTACTTC. It specifies CACRVAATEETQYF.

As concerns this clonotype: One junction end disagrees with the germline gene, perhaps due to a read error. This CDR3 reads CASSLERAPDTEDF. In DNA, the CDR3 is TGTGCCAGCAGCTTAGAGCGAGCACCGGATACGGAGGATTTT. The chain combines TRBV7-8 with TRBJ2-3; TRBD2 might be the D (5 bases). CDR3 length: 14 amino acids. Germline lookup yields CDR1 SGHVS and CDR2 FQNEAQ.

The chain has TRBV7-9 and TRBJ2-7, with TRBD1 as a possible D gene (5 bases). The V and J ends lost 3 bases and 1 base respectively, with 22 bases between them. This CDR3 spans 18 amino acids. Looked up from germline, CDR1 is SEHNR and CDR2 is FQNEAQ (reference sequence). CDR3 DNA sequence: TGTGCCAGCAGCTTTCATCAAGAGAAGACAGCCCTTTCCTACGAGCAGTACGTC. Protein product: CASSFHQEKTALSYEQYV.

Remarks on this clonotype: Because the CDR3 is missing its conserved closing phenylalanine or tryptophan, this is likely a read error. In nucleotides, the CDR3 is TGTGCCAGCAGCGCAGGGTCAGGTACGCAGTATCTT. This translates into CASSAGSGTQYL. V gene TRBV7-9 combines with J gene TRBJ2-3; maybe TRBD1 (5 bases). The CDR3 spans 12 residues. V lost 5 bases and J 8 bases, leaving 11 bases between the germline ends. In germline, CDR1 is SEHNR, CDR2 FQNEAQ (reference sequence).